Below, 10 T cell receptor beta chains from the same sample are listed, as sequenced in a study of CD8 T cells in Susac syndrome. RNA in amounts of 0.5 to 1 ug was reverse transcribed with random hexamers. TCRdb called the immunoSEQ multiplex PCR reads again in MiXCR, with one record for every CDR3 protein. The table lists 100,000 to 150,000 distinct CDR3 sequences, around 96% of them singletons. Sequencing used CD8+ T cells from PBMCs. The receptors were sampled from a human donor with Susac syndrome.

The sample holds one count of this clonotype. This rearrangement joins TRBV7-3 to TRBJ2-3; D unresolved. Germline V gives CDR1 SGHTA, CDR2 FQGTGA. V dropped 5 bases and J dropped 5 bases, with 8 bases sitting between them. The CDR3 is 12 residues long. CDR3 in amino acids: CASSQVGDTQYF. CDR3 nucleotide sequence: TGTGCCAGCAGCCAAGTTGGAGATACGCAGTATTTT.

This chain joins TRBV6-5 and TRBJ1-1; TRBD1 might be the D (6 bases). The CDR3 length is 15 residues. Germline CDR1 and CDR2: MNHEY and SVGAGI. With 0 bases removed from V and 1 base from J, the gap between germline ends came to 9 bases. CDR3 residues: CASSYSGGGNTEAFF. The CDR3 coding sequence is TGTGCCAGCAGTTACTCAGGGGGAGGGAACACTGAAGCTTTCTTT.

This clonotype is a singleton in its sample. This chain uses TRBV9 with TRBJ1-5; D is possibly TRBD1 (6 bases). Germline V gene sequence: CDR1 SGDLS, CDR2 YYNGEE. The CDR3 has 14 amino acids. V lost 0 bases, J lost 4 bases, and 8 bases lay in between. The CDR3 spells CASSVEGGNQPQHF. The CDR3 nucleotides are TGTGCCAGCAGCGTAGAGGGGGGAAATCAGCCCCAGCATTTT.

The rearrangement links TRBV6-2 or TRBV6-3 to TRBJ2-2; D not certain. V was clipped by 2 bases and J by 1 base, with 8 bases between them. CDR3 length: 15 residues. Germline lookup yields CDR1 MNHEY and CDR2 SVGEGT. The CDR3 coding sequence is TGTGCCAGCAGTTACGTCTGGGGGAACACCGGGGAGCTGTTTTTT. Translated, it gives CASSYVWGNTGELFF.

The chain joins TRBV27 to TRBJ1-5, with 7 bases fitting TRBD1. Germline trimming cut 6 bases from V and 0 bases from J; bases unmatched to any gene: 11. This CDR3 spans 17 amino acids. Germline-derived CDR1 and CDR2 are MNHEY and SMNVEV (reference sequence). In nucleotides, the CDR3 is TGTGCCAGCAGGAGGGACAGCGGACCATATAGCAATCAGCCCCAGCATTTT. Its protein product is CASRRDSGPYSNQPQHF.

The rearrangement links TRBV27 to TRBJ1-1; D remains ambiguous. This CDR3 region has 16 residues. The V end was cut by 0 bases, the J end by 2 bases, with 13 bases between. CDR1 is MNHEY and CDR2 is SMNVEV in the germline V gene (reference sequence). CDR3 bases: TGTGCCAGCAGTTTATCGGGAGGGTGGGGTAACACTGAAGCTTTCTTT. It codes for CASSLSGGWGNTEAFF.

V is TRBV20-1 and J is TRBJ2-1, with 10 bases identical to TRBD2. Trimming removed 6 bases from V and 12 bases from J; junction bases left unmatched: 5. The V gene's germline CDR1 is DFQATT and CDR2 SNEGSKA (reference sequence). The CDR3 loop spans 11 amino acids. The CDR3 loop reads CSAMTSGWQFF. The CDR3 nucleotides read TGCAGTGCCATGACTAGCGGGTGGCAGTTCTTC.

V and J are TRBV4-1 and TRBJ1-6; 9 bases align to TRBD1. The CDR3 loop spans 18 amino acids. V was clipped by 4 bases and J by 7 bases; unmatched bases: 14. In germline, CDR1 is MGHRA, CDR2 YSYEKL. CDR3 amino acids: CASSLIYTWDRVNSPLHF. CDR3 DNA: TGCGCCAGCAGCCTAATATATACTTGGGACAGGGTCAATTCACCCCTCCACTTT.

The CDR3 DNA follows: TGTGCCAGCCGCACCGGGACAGGGAACTATGGCTACACCTTC. Its protein product is CASRTGTGNYGYTF. The rearrangement links TRBV13 to TRBJ1-2, with 9 bases identical to TRBD1. Trimming cost V 8 bases and J 2 bases; bases outside gene matches: 6. This CDR3 comprises 14 residues. Germline CDR1 is PRHDT and CDR2 is FYEKMQ (reference sequence).

The chain joins TRBV28 to TRBJ2-7, with TRBD1 matching over 8 bases. The CDR3 extends over 15 amino acids. V shed 4 bases and J 4 bases; nucleotides not matched to a gene: 9. Germline V gene sequence: CDR1 MDHEN, CDR2 SYDVKM. CDR3 sequence: CASSSLTGELYEQYF. CDR3 nucleotide sequence: TGTGCCAGCAGTTCACTGACAGGGGAGCTATACGAGCAGTACTTC.